This T cell receptor beta chain stems from a study of response to subunit inactivated influenza vaccine. Study observations and caveats: Researchers suggested that each seasonal influenza vaccination recruits few new T cells.

There are 14 residues in the CDR3. Germline CDR1 reads SQVTM; CDR2 reads ANQGSEA. With 4 bases removed from V and 0 bases from J, the gap between germline ends came to 7 bases. TCRdb independently ran MiXCR on the RT-PCR reads; one entry per CDR3 protein. The repertoire holds 650,000 to 800,000 distinct CDR3 sequences, with around 18% as singletons. This clonotype has a count of ten or more. Its specificity is not known. The chain joins TRBV29-1 to TRBJ2-6; D possibly corresponds to TRBD1 (5 bases). This TCR derives from a man between 50 and 59 years old who received an inactivated influenza vaccine. The sample in question was PBMCs from blood, obtained 4 to 6 days after vaccination. DNA of the CDR3: TGCAGCGTTGGACAGAACTCTGGGGCCAACGTCCTGACTTTC. As protein: CSVGQNSGANVLTF.